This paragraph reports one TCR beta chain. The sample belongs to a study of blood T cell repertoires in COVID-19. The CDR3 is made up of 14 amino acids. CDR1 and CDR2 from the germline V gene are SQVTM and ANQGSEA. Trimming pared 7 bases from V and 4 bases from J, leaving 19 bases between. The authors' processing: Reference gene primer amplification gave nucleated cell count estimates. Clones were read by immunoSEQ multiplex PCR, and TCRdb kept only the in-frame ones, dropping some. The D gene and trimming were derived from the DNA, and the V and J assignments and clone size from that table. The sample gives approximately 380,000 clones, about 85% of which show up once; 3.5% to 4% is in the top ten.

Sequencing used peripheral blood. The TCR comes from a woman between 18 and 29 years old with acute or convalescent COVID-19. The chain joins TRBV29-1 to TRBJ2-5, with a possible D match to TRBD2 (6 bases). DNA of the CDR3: TGCAGCGCCCGGCGGCGGGGAAGGATAGAGACCCAGTACTTC. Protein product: CSARRRGRIETQYF. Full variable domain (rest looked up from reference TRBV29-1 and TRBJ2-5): SAVISQKPSRDICQRGTSLTIQCQVDSQVTMMFWYRQQPGQSLTLIATANQGSEATYESGFVIDKFPISRPNLTFSTLTVSNMSPEDSSIYLCSARRRGRIETQYFGPGTRLLVL.